Following are 2 T cell receptor beta chains from one sample sequenced in a study of blood T cell repertoires in COVID-19 (dated by TCRdb to 2020 to 2022). Library preparation employed the immunoSEQ multiplex PCR assay. TCRdb provides this immuneACCESS table in a form limited to in-frame rearrangements. Some clones are lacking; in checked studies, under half of them reflect an unresolved V gene, and why the rest are absent is not known. The sample has tens of thousands of clones on record, roughly nine tenths of them singletons. Together, the top ten hold 3.1% of the sample. Material: PBMCs or T cells enriched from blood (not recorded which). The receptors originated from a woman aged 45-65 years who had recovered from COVID-19.

This chain uses TRBV5-1 with TRBJ2-6, with D tentatively TRBD1 (6 bases). CDR1 and CDR2 (germline): SGHRS, YFSETQ. V shed 4 bases and J shed 7 bases, with 9 bases lying between them. The CDR3 is 13 amino acids. CDR3 amino acids: CASSEQGANVLTF. In nucleotides, the CDR3 is TGCGCCAGCAGCGAACAGGGAGCCAACGTCCTGACTTTC.

In this sample, this clone turned up once. This sequence joins TRBV24-1 and TRBJ2-6, with D possibly matching TRBD2 (5 bases). This CDR3 has 13 residues. The V end was cut by 9 bases, the J end by 4 bases, with 9 bases between. CDR1 and CDR2 from the germline V gene are KGHDR and SFDVKD. CDR3 bases: TGTGCCACCGCGCGAGGGGGGGCCAACGTCCTGACTTTC. Its protein product is CATARGGANVLTF.